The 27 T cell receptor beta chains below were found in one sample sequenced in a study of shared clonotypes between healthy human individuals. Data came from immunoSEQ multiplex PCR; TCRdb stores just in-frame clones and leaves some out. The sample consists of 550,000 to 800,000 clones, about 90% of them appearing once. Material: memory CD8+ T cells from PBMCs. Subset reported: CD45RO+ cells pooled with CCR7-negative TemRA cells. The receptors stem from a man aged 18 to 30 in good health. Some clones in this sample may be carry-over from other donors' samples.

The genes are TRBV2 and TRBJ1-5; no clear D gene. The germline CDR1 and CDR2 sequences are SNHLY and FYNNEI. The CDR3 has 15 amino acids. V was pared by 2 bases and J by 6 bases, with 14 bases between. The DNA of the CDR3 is TGTGCCAGCAGTGAACAGGTGCCCTTTCGTCAGCCCCAGCATTTT. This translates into CASSEQVPFRQPQHF.

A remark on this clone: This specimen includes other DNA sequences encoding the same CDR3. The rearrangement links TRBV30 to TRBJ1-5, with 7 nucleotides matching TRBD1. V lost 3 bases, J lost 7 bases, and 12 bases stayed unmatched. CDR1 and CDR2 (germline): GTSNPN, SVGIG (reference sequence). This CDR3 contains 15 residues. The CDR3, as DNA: TGTGCCTGGAGACCTAAGACAGGGATCAGCCAGCCCCAGCATTTT. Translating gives CAWRPKTGISQPQHF.

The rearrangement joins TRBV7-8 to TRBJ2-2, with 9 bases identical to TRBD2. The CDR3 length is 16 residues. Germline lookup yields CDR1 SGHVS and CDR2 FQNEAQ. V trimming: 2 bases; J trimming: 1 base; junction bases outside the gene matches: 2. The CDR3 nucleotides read TGTGCCAGCAGCTTAAAGCGGGAGGTGAACACCGGGGAGCTGTTTTTT. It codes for CASSLKREVNTGELFF.

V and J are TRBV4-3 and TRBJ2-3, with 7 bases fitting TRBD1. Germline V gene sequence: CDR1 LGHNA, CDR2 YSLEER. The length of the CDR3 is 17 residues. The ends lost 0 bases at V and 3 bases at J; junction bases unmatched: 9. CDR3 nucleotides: TGCGCCAGCAGCCAAGATGTGAGGGGGCATGTGACAGATACGCAGTATTTT. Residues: CASSQDVRGHVTDTQYF.

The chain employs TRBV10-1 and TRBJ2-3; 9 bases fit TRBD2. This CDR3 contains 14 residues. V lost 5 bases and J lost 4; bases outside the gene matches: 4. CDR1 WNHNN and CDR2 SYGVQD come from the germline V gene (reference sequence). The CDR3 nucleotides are TGCGCCAGCAGTAGCGGGAGGAGGGCAGATACGCAGTATTTT. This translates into CASSSGRRADTQYF.

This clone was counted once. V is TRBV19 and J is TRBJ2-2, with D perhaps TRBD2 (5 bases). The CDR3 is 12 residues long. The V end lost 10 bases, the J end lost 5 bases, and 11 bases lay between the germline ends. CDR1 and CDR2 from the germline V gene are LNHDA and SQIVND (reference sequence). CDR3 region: CAIKRGTGELFF. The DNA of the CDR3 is TGTGCCATTAAGCGAGGGACCGGGGAGCTGTTTTTT.

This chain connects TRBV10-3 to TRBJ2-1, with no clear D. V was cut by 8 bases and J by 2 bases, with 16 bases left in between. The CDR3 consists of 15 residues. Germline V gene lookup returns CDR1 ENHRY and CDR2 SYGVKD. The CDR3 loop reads CAISPEARPYNEQFF. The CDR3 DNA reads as TGTGCCATCTCCCCAGAAGCCCGACCCTACAATGAGCAGTTCTTC.

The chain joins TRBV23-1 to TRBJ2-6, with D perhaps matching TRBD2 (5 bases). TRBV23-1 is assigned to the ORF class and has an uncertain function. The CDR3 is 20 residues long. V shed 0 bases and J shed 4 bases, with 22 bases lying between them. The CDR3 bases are TGCGCCAGCAGTCAATCGGAGGCAGCCCCACCTTCTCTCGGGGCCAACGTCCTGACTTTC. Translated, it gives CASSQSEAAPPSLGANVLTF.

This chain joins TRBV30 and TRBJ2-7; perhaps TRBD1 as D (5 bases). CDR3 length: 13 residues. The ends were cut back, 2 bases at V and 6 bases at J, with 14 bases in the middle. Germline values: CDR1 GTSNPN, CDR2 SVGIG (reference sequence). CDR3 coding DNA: TGTGCCTGGAGTAAGGGGTCCCTCCTCGAGCAGTACTTC. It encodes CAWSKGSLLEQYF.

The CDR3 is CASSSSITGELFF. The DNA of the CDR3 is TGTGCCAGTAGTAGTAGCATCACCGGGGAGCTGTTTTTT. This chain connects TRBV19 to TRBJ2-2; D is ambiguous. V was trimmed by 4 bases and J by 4 bases, leaving 7 bases between them. CDR1 is LNHDA, CDR2 SQIVND, per germline (reference sequence). The CDR3 has 13 residues.

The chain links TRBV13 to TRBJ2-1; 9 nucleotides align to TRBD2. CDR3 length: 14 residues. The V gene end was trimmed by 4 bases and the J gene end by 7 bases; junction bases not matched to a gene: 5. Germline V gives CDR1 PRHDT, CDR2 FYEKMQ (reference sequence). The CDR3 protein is CASSSGTSWNEQFF. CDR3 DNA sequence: TGTGCCAGCAGCTCCGGGACTAGCTGGAATGAGCAGTTCTTC.

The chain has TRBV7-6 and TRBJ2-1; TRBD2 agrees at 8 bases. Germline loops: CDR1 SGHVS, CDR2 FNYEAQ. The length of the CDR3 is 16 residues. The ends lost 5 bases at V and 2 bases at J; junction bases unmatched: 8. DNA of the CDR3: TGTGCCAGCAGCCCCCGGACTAGCCCCCCCTACAATGAGCAGTTCTTC. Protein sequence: CASSPRTSPPYNEQFF.

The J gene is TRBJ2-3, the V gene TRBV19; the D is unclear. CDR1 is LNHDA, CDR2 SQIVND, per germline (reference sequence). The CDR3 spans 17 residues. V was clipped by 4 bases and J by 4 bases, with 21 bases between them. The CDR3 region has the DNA TGTGCCAGTAGTACCGCGGAGACGGACCTTTCTGCAGATACGCAGTATTTT. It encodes CASSTAETDLSADTQYF.

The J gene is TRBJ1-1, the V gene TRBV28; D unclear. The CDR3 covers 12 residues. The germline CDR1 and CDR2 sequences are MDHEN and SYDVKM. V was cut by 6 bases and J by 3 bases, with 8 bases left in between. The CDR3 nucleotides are TGTGCCAGCAGACCTGCATACACTGAAGCTTTCTTT. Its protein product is CASRPAYTEAFF.

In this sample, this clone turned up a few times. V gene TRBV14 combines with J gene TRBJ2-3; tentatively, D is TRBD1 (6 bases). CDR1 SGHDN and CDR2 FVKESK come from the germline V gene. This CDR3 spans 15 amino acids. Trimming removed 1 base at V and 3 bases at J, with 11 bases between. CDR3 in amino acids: CASSQARGYTDTQYF. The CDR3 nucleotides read TGTGCCAGCAGCCAAGCGAGGGGGTATACAGATACGCAGTATTTT.

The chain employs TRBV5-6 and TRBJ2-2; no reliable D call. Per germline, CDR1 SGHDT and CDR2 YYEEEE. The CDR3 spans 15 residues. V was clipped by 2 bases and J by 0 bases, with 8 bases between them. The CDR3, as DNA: TGTGCCAGCAGCTTTGGACGGACGAACACCGGGGAGCTGTTTTTT. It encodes CASSFGRTNTGELFF.

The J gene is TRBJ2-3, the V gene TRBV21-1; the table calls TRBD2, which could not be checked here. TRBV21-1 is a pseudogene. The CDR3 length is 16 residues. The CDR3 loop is CASSKAGGVSTDTQYF. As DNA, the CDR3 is TGTGCCAGCAGCAAAGCGGGCGGGGTTAGCACAGATACGCAGTATTTT.

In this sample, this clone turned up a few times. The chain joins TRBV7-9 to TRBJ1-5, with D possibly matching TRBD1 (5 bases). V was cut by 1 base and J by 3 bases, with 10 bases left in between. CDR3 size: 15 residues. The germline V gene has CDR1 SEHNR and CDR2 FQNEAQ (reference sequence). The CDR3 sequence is CASSLVGGPNQPQHF. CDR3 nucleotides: TGTGCCAGCAGCTTAGTTGGGGGACCCAATCAGCCCCAGCATTTT.

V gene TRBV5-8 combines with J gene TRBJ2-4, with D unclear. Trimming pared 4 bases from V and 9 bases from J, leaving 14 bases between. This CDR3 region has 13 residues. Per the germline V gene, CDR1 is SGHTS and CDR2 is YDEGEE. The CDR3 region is CASSPVTRGIQYF. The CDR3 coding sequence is TGTGCCAGCAGCCCCGTAACCCGTGGCATTCAGTACTTC.

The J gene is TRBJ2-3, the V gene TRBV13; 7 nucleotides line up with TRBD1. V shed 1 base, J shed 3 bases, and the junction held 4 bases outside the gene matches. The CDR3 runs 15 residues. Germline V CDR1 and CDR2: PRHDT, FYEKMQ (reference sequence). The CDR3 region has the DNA TGTGCCAGCAGCTTAGTGGGCAGGGGGACAGATACGCAGTATTTT. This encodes CASSLVGRGTDTQYF.

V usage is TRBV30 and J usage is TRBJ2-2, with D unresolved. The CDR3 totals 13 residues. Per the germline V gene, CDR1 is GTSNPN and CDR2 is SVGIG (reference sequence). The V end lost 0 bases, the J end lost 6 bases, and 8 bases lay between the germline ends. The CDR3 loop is CAWSVTYAGELFF. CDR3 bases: TGTGCCTGGAGTGTGACTTATGCCGGGGAGCTGTTTTTT.

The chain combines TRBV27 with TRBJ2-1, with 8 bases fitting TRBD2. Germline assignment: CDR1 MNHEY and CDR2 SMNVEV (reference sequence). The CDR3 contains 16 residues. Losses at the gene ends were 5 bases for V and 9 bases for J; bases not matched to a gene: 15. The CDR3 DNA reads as TGTGCCAGCAGTCTACTAGCGTCGGGAGGGCCGGTTGAGCAGTTCTTC. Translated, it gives CASSLLASGGPVEQFF.

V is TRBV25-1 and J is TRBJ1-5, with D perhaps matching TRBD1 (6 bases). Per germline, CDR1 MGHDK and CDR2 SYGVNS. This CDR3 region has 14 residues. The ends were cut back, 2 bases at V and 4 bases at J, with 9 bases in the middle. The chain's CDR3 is CASSERQGNQPQHF. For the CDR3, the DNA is TGTGCCAGCAGTGAACGGCAGGGGAATCAGCCCCAGCATTTT.

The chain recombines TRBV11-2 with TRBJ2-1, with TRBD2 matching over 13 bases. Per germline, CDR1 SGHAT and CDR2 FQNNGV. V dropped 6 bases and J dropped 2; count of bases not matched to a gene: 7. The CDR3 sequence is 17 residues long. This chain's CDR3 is CASRYRGTSGTYNEQFF. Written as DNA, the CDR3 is TGTGCCAGCAGATATAGGGGGACTAGCGGGACCTACAATGAGCAGTTCTTC.

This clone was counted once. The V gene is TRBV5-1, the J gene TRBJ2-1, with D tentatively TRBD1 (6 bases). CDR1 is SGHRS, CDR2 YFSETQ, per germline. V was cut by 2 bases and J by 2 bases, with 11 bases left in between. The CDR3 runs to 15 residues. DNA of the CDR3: TGCGCCAGCAGCTTTGGGGGCACGGCCTACAATGAGCAGTTCTTC. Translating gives CASSFGGTAYNEQFF. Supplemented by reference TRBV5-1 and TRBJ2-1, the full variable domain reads KAGVTQTPRYLIKTRGQQVTLSCSPISGHRSVSWYQQTPGQGLQFLFEYFSETQRNKGNFPGRFSGRQFSNSRSEMNVSTLELGDSALYLCASSFGGTAYNEQFFGPGTRLTVL.

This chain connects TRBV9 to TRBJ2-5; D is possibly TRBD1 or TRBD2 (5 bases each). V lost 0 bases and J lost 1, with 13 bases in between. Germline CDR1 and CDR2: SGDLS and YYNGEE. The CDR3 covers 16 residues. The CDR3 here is CASSVAAGSSQETQYF. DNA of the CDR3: TGTGCCAGCAGCGTAGCGGCAGGGAGTAGCCAAGAGACCCAGTACTTC.

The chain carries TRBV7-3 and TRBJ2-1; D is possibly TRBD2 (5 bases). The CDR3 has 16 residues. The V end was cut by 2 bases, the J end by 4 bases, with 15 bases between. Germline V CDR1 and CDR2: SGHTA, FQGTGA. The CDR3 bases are TGTGCCAGCAGCTTACGTGAGGGAGTGACGTACAATGAGCAGTTCTTC. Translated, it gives CASSLREGVTYNEQFF.